This TCR beta chain was profiled in a study of blood T cell repertoires in COVID-19 (dated by TCRdb to 2019 to 2021). General notes on the study: Samples from collaborators originated in the United States, Italy and Spain and spanned both the acute and convalescent phases of COVID-19. The repertoires were released in a freely available public database meant as a resource for research on the immune response to SARS-CoV-2. HLA class I and class II types, where available, came from metadata supplied by the sample provider rather than from assay-based typing. The prospective study material was composed of cDNA or gDNA derived from T cells, B-cell-depleted T cells, or PBMCs. Samples came from the ongoing ImmuneRACE study (first 160 participants) plus 1,254 subjects from 6 global collaborators. A de-identified subject ID, COVID-19 status, age in years and sex were almost always included in the sample metadata. Deeply sampled blood TCRbeta repertoires from subjects exposed to, actively infected with, or recovered from COVID-19 were included in the dataset. What the authors observed across the whole study: Clinical and demographic metadata were provided uncurated, with the amount varying by source and participant.

The germline V gene (reference sequence) gives CDR1 as GTSNPN and CDR2 as SVGIG. V is clipped by 1 base and J by 8 bases, and the sequence between their germline boundaries is 11 bases long. The CDR3 runs 12 residues from the cysteine to the phenylalanine. Just CDR3 DNA is preserved here, 36 bases in frame from base 1. The table lists this clone with a few counts. The target of this receptor is not known. No much larger clone exists at a distance of one base, and base qualities are not known. Collaborating institutions collected whole blood in K2EDTA tubes following their own protocols. For TCRbeta analysis, collaborators shipped samples in one of three forms: frozen whole blood, isolated PBMCs, or DNA extracted from either of those sample types. The immunoSEQ Assay, a bias-controlled multiplex PCR, was used to amplify TCRbeta CDR3 regions from genomic DNA. Under the source paper's analysis protocol: Within the assay, amplification of reference gene primers was used to estimate how many nucleated cells each sample contained. To quantify the absolute abundance of each unique TCRbeta CDR3 rearrangement, sequence reads were collapsed and filtered. For each sample, productive Simpson clonality was calculated as the square root of Simpson's diversity index across productive rearrangements. TCRdb stores this immuneACCESS table with in-frame sequences only. Part of the clones is absent; in the studies checked, under half of the shortfall reflects unresolved V genes, and no reason is known for the rest. V and J calls and clone size are as listed in that table; D and trimming were resolved from the DNA. The sample table shows some 100,000 clones, and around 87% are seen once. The top ten constitute about 17% of the sample.

This sequence originates from a human donor in a cohort sampled during active COVID-19. The chain uses TRBV30 and TRBJ1-2, and TRBD1 may be the D gene, going by 5 matching bases. Specimen: peripheral blood. The CDR3 reads as follows: CAWSAGGSGYTF. The sequenced DNA is TGTGCCTGGAGTGCGGGGGGGTCCGGCTACACCTTC.